The rows below give T cell receptor beta chains drawn from one sample of a study of cytomegalovirus exposure and HLA in healthy donors. TCRdb's table, derived via immunoSEQ multiplex PCR, lists solely in-frame clones and lacks some. Of some 77,000 clones in the sample, roughly 80% are singletons; the top ten hold approximately 30%. The sequenced material came from PBMCs. All receptors come from a man aged 45-65 years in good health and CMV-seropositive. CDR3s include the opening cysteine and the closing phenylalanine or tryptophan. The D gene is left open where the match is weak. Clone size is not always given. Where it is, it says once, few, many or a class for expanded clones.

v_gene: TRBV5-4
d_gene: -
j_gene: TRBJ1-1
abundance: -
CDR3aa: CASSPAGERGGTEAFF
CDR3nt: TGTGCCAGCAGCCCGGCCGGTGAGCGCGGTGGGACTGAAGCTTTCTTT

v_gene: TRBV4-1
d_gene: TRBD1
j_gene: TRBJ1-1
abundance: -
CDR3aa: CASSQLGQGDTEAFF
CDR3nt: TGTGCCAGCAGCCAGCTCGGACAGGGAGACACTGAAGCTTTCTTT

v_gene: TRBV4-2
d_gene: -
j_gene: TRBJ2-5
abundance: -
CDR3aa: CASSQSTGYQETQYF
CDR3nt: TGTGCCAGCAGCCAGTCCACAGGGTATCAAGAGACCCAGTACTTC

v_gene: TRBV30
d_gene: -
j_gene: TRBJ2-7
abundance: -
CDR3aa: CAWSVLVGQGSYEQYF
CDR3nt: TGTGCCTGGAGTGTACTTGTTGGGCAGGGGTCCTACGAGCAGTACTTC

v_gene: TRBV5-1
d_gene: -
j_gene: TRBJ2-5
abundance: -
CDR3aa: CASSSPPGVMVQYF
CDR3nt: TGCGCCAGCAGCTCCCCCCCGGGAGTTATGGTGCAGTACTTC

v_gene: TRBV25-1
d_gene: TRBD2
j_gene: TRBJ2-7
abundance: -
CDR3aa: CASSKPGTSGYEQYF
CDR3nt: TGTGCCAGCAGTAAGCCCGGGACTAGCGGATACGAGCAGTACTTC

v_gene: TRBV27
d_gene: -
j_gene: TRBJ1-2
abundance: -
CDR3aa: CASSQGTNYGYTF
CDR3nt: TGTGCCAGCAGCCAGGGGACAAACTATGGCTACACCTTC

v_gene: TRBV7-9
d_gene: -
j_gene: TRBJ2-6
abundance: -
CDR3aa: CASSFRSGANGLTF
CDR3nt: TGTGCCAGCAGCTTTCGATCTGGGGCCAACGGCCTGACTTTC

v_gene: TRBV6-1
d_gene: TRBD1
j_gene: TRBJ2-3
abundance: -
CDR3aa: CASSRTGWGTDTQYF
CDR3nt: TGTGCCAGCAGTCGGACAGGGTGGGGCACAGATACGCAGTATTTT

v_gene: TRBV4-1
d_gene: -
j_gene: TRBJ2-1
abundance: -
CDR3aa: CASSLGPRVYGGEQFF
CDR3nt: TGCGCCAGCAGCCTGGGCCCCCGGGTTTATGGGGGCGAGCAGTTCTTC

v_gene: TRBV29-1
d_gene: TRBD2
j_gene: TRBJ2-1
abundance: -
CDR3aa: CSVQAGNNEQFF
CDR3nt: TGCAGCGTCCAAGCGGGGAACAATGAGCAGTTCTTC

v_gene: TRBV6-5
d_gene: -
j_gene: TRBJ1-4
abundance: -
CDR3aa: CASSQGGREKLFF
CDR3nt: TGTGCCAGCTCTCAGGGAGGCCGTGAAAAACTGTTTTTT

v_gene: TRBV19
d_gene: TRBD2
j_gene: TRBJ2-1
abundance: once
CDR3aa: CASSIGTRDNEQFF
CDR3nt: TGTGCCAGTAGTATTGGGACTAGGGACAATGAGCAGTTCTTC

v_gene: TRBV10-3
d_gene: -
j_gene: TRBJ2-1
abundance: -
CDR3aa: CAIQGAPSANNEQFF
CDR3nt: TGTGCCATTCAAGGGGCGCCTAGCGCTAACAATGAGCAGTTCTTC

v_gene: TRBV6-1
d_gene: -
j_gene: TRBJ1-5
abundance: -
CDR3aa: CASSEARLQGDQPQHF
CDR3nt: TGTGCCAGCAGTGAAGCGCGGTTACAGGGCGATCAGCCCCAGCATTTT

v_gene: TRBV5-1
d_gene: -
j_gene: TRBJ2-3
abundance: -
CDR3aa: CASSLRLARTDTQYF
CDR3nt: TGCGCCAGCAGCTTACGGCTAGCTCGCACAGATACGCAGTATTTT

v_gene: TRBV6-1
d_gene: -
j_gene: TRBJ2-5
abundance: -
CDR3aa: CASSRSQETQYF
CDR3nt: TGTGCCAGCAGTCGATCTCAGGAGACCCAGTACTTC